The 21 T cell receptor beta chains below all came from one sample that was sequenced in a study of cytomegalovirus exposure and HLA in healthy donors. Libraries were prepared by immunoSEQ multiplex PCR; TCRdb keeps only in-frame clonotypes and omits some of them. The sample has approximately 140,000 clones, around 87% seen once. Material: PBMCs. The source is a man aged 18 to 29 in good health and CMV-seropositive.

The gene calls are TRBV2 and TRBJ2-3, with D maybe TRBD2 (6 bases). The CDR3 length is 16 residues. V lost 5 bases and J 3 bases, leaving 18 bases between the germline ends. CDR1 and CDR2 from the germline V gene are SNHLY and FYNNEI. The CDR3 region is CASSLSGDETTDTQYF. The CDR3 DNA is TGTGCCAGCAGTTTATCGGGGGATGAGACGACAGATACGCAGTATTTT. The full variable domain, completed using reference TRBV2 and TRBJ2-3, is EPEVTQTPSHQVTQMGQEVILRCVPISNHLYFYWYRQILGQKVEFLVSFYNNEISEKSEIFDDQFSVERPDGSNFTLKIRSTKLEDSAMYFCASSLSGDETTDTQYFGPGTRLTVL.

J is TRBJ2-1 and V is TRBV5-5, with 9 bases fitting TRBD2. J gave up 3 bases and V 4 bases, and 5 bases lay outside the gene matches. The CDR3 runs to 15 residues. CDR1 is SGHKS and CDR2 is YYEKEE in the germline V gene (reference sequence). CDR3 amino acids: CASSVAGDYYNEQFF. In nucleotides, the CDR3 is TGTGCCAGCAGCGTAGCGGGGGATTACTACAATGAGCAGTTCTTC.

The chain recombines TRBV15 with TRBJ1-5; 7 bases map to TRBD1. The junction had 9 bases not matched to a gene; V was cut back by 5 bases and J by 5 bases. Germline V gives CDR1 LNHNV, CDR2 YYDKDF (reference sequence). The CDR3 spans 15 residues. CDR3 region: CATSFEKGAYQPQHF. The DNA for the CDR3 is TGTGCCACCAGCTTTGAAAAGGGGGCCTATCAGCCCCAGCATTTT.

This chain uses TRBV5-1 with TRBJ2-5; 8 bases line up with TRBD1. V gave up 4 bases and J gave up 1 base; unmatched junction bases: 3. The CDR3 sequence is 14 residues long. Germline CDR1 and CDR2: SGHRS and YFSETQ. The CDR3 nucleotides read TGCGCCAGCAGCCTGGGGACAGGCCAAGAGACCCAGTACTTC. It specifies CASSLGTGQETQYF.

The chain recombines TRBV6-4 with TRBJ2-1, with D perhaps TRBD1 (5 bases). Germline V CDR1 and CDR2: MRHNA, SNTAGT. The CDR3 totals 16 residues. Trimming stripped 4 bases from V and 0 bases from J, with 13 bases between. Here the CDR3 reads CASSGAGGHSYNEQFF. Here the CDR3 DNA reads TGTGCCAGCAGTGGGGCAGGCGGACACTCCTACAATGAGCAGTTCTTC.

The V and J genes are TRBV13 and TRBJ1-2; TRBD1 might be the D (5 bases). V shed 3 bases and J shed 6 bases, with 11 bases lying between them. CDR1 and CDR2 from the germline V gene are PRHDT and FYEKMQ (reference sequence). This CDR3 has 13 residues. Here the CDR3 reads CASSFGRAHGYTF. CDR3 in DNA: TGTGCCAGCAGCTTTGGCAGGGCACATGGCTACACCTTC.

The rearrangement joins TRBV12-2 to TRBJ2-2; TRBD1 is the table's D call and was not checked against the DNA. TRBV12-2 represents a pseudogene. CDR3 size: 17 residues. CDR3 nucleotide sequence: TGTGCAAGTCGCTTAGTGAAGGACAGGGTGAACACCGGGGAGCTGTTTTTT. This gives the protein CASRLVKDRVNTGELFF.

This clone was observed a handful of times. V and J are TRBV5-1 and TRBJ2-7; D is ambiguous. The CDR3 sequence is 13 residues long. The germline CDR1 and CDR2 sequences are SGHRS and YFSETQ. Trimming pared 2 bases from V and 3 bases from J, leaving 9 bases between. This CDR3 reads CASSFEAYYEQYF. DNA of the CDR3: TGCGCCAGCAGCTTTGAGGCTTACTACGAGCAGTACTTC. Using reference TRBV5-1 and TRBJ2-7 for the parts outside the CDR3, the full variable domain is KAGVTQTPRYLIKTRGQQVTLSCSPISGHRSVSWYQQTPGQGLQFLFEYFSETQRNKGNFPGRFSGRQFSNSRSEMNVSTLELGDSALYLCASSFEAYYEQYFGPGTRLTVT.

The chain recombines TRBV6-1 with TRBJ2-7, with D possibly TRBD2 on 6 matching bases. CDR1 MNHNS and CDR2 SASEGT come from the germline V gene. Trimming left V 1 base short and J 5 bases short, with 18 bases between. The CDR3 covers 16 residues. The CDR3 protein is CASSEGLTGVKDEQYF. In DNA form, the CDR3 reads TGTGCCAGCAGTGAAGGTCTAACGGGGGTAAAAGACGAGCAGTACTTC.

The rearrangement links TRBV6-4 to TRBJ2-3; the D is unclear. The CDR3 is 15 amino acids. V lost 4 bases, J lost 2 bases, and 13 bases lay in between. Germline V gene sequence: CDR1 MRHNA, CDR2 SNTAGT. The CDR3 region is CASSVMAGSTDTQYF. CDR3 nucleotide sequence: TGTGCCAGCAGTGTGATGGCAGGCTCCACAGATACGCAGTATTTT.

This chain links TRBV29-1 with TRBJ2-3; no definite D call. The CDR3 is 13 residues long. Trimming took 6 bases from V and 4 from J, leaving 14 bases between them. Germline CDR1 and CDR2: SQVTM and ANQGSEA. CDR3 loop: CSVVTLLSDTQYF. The CDR3, as DNA: TGCAGCGTAGTAACGTTACTCTCAGATACGCAGTATTTT.

The chain employs TRBV11-2 and TRBJ1-3, with D tentatively TRBD1 (5 bases). Germline CDR1 SGHAT, CDR2 FQNNGV. The CDR3 is made up of 17 amino acids. Trimming left V 6 bases short and J 0 bases short, with 18 bases between. The CDR3 loop reads CASSFTTASLSGNTIYF. The CDR3 region has the DNA TGTGCCAGCAGTTTTACGACAGCATCACTCTCTGGAAACACCATATATTTT.

This clone was counted once. CDR3 protein: CASRIRVRFYSNQPQHF. The CDR3 coding sequence is TGTGCCAGCCGAATCCGGGTGAGGTTTTATAGCAATCAGCCCCAGCATTTT. The V gene is TRBV7-9, the J gene TRBJ1-5; D remains ambiguous. This CDR3 region has 17 residues. Germline V gene sequence: CDR1 SEHNR, CDR2 FQNEAQ (reference sequence). The V gene lost 8 bases and the J gene lost 0 bases, with 20 bases spanning the gap. Full variable domain (missing parts from reference TRBV7-9 and TRBJ1-5): DTGVSQNPRHKITKRGQNVTFRCDPISEHNRLYWYRQTLGQGPEFLTYFQNEAQLEKSRLLSDRFSAERPKGSFSTLEIQRTEQGDSAMYLCASRIRVRFYSNQPQHFGDGTRLSIL.

The V and J genes are TRBV19 and TRBJ2-3, with D possibly being TRBD2 (6 bases). This CDR3 has 15 residues. Deletions cut 3 bases from V and 3 bases from J, with 13 bases between. Germline values: CDR1 LNHDA, CDR2 SQIVND (reference sequence). CDR3 in DNA: TGTGCCAGTAGTATGTATGGGAGGACGACAGATACGCAGTATTTT. It specifies CASSMYGRTTDTQYF.

This chain links TRBV11-3 with TRBJ2-5, with TRBD2 matching over 11 bases. The CDR3 is 19 residues long. Germline values: CDR1 SGHNT, CDR2 YENEEA. The J segment lost 3 bases and the V segment lost 1 base, leaving 13 bases of the junction unmatched. DNA for the CDR3: TGTGCCAGCAGCTTAGGGTTCGGTCTAGCGGGAGGTCCGAAAGAGACCCAGTACTTC. Its translation is CASSLGFGLAGGPKETQYF.

J is TRBJ2-5 and V is TRBV5-1; 7 nucleotides agree with TRBD2. From germline, CDR1 is SGHRS and CDR2 YFSETQ. V was pared by 0 bases and J by 5 bases, with 7 bases of the junction left unmatched. CDR3 length equals 15 residues. CDR3 region: CASSLGTRWAETQYF. CDR3 coding DNA: TGCGCCAGCAGCTTGGGGACTAGGTGGGCCGAGACCCAGTACTTC.

A few counts support this clone. V is TRBV11-2 and J is TRBJ1-6; D is undetermined. V was clipped by 5 bases and J by 5 bases, with 10 bases between them. Germline CDR1 SGHAT, CDR2 FQNNGV. There are 14 residues in the CDR3. CDR3 bases: TGTGCCAGCAGCCAAGACGGGGATAATTCACCCCTCCACTTT. It codes for CASSQDGDNSPLHF.

V usage is TRBV9 and J usage is TRBJ1-6; the D gene is possibly TRBD1 (6 bases). Germline V gene lookup returns CDR1 SGDLS and CDR2 YYNGEE. This CDR3 spans 15 amino acids. V lost 3 bases and J lost 9, with 16 bases in between. CDR3 coding DNA: TGTGCCAGCAGCGCCGCGAGGGGGTATGGTTCACCCCTCCACTTT. Translated: CASSAARGYGSPLHF.

The chain carries TRBV6-1 and TRBJ1-5; D gene uncertain. This CDR3 is built from 9 residues. The V gene's germline CDR1 is MNHNS and CDR2 SASEGT. The germline V and J ends were trimmed by 10 bases and 5 bases, with 3 bases remaining between them. CDR3 sequence reads: CATDQPQHF. CDR3 DNA sequence: TGTGCCACCGATCAGCCCCAGCATTTT.

This chain uses TRBV5-5 with TRBJ1-1; the D gene is possibly TRBD1 (5 bases). V shed 5 bases and J shed 4 bases, with 9 bases lying between them. The CDR3 spans 12 residues. Germline lookup yields CDR1 SGHKS and CDR2 YYEKEE (reference sequence). The CDR3 nucleotides read TGTGCCAGCAGGCGGGGGGGCACTGAAGCTTTCTTT. Translating gives CASRRGGTEAFF.

The rearrangement uses TRBV4-1 and TRBJ2-1; 7 bases align to TRBD1. Trimming at V came to 1 base and at J to 4 bases, leaving 10 bases not matched to a gene. This CDR3 spans 17 amino acids. The germline V gene has CDR1 MGHRA and CDR2 YSYEKL. CDR3 loop: CASSQVPQGVRYNEQFF. DNA for the CDR3: TGCGCCAGCAGCCAAGTCCCGCAGGGGGTCAGGTACAATGAGCAGTTCTTC.